This TCR beta chain derives from a study of cytomegalovirus exposure and HLA in healthy donors. Study results and limitations: Later analysis placed DRB1 highest and HLA-C lowest in TCR association rates, which differed by HLA locus.

The germline V gene encodes CDR1 SEHNR and CDR2 FQNEAQ (reference sequence). The CDR3 contains 16 residues. Trimming stripped 5 bases from V and 0 bases from J, with 16 bases between. As for this clone: Its antigen is undetermined.

The PCR contained 60 Vbeta and 13 Jbeta primers. In the authors' methods: Per a later analysis, the number of unique TCR beta chains was approximately 80 million, of which around 9.9 million were shared. Clones were read by immunoSEQ multiplex PCR, and TCRdb kept only the in-frame ones, dropping some. The V and J calls and clone size are taken from that table; D and trimming were inferred from the DNA. The table shows approximately 100,000 clones, with 78% occurring only once. Input material: PBMCs. The TCR was taken from a woman aged 40 to 50 in good health and CMV-seronegative. V and J are TRBV7-9 and TRBJ1-2; possibly TRBD1 for D (6 bases). CDR3 protein: CASSTRQESANYGYTF. The CDR3 region has the DNA TGTGCCAGCAGCACACGACAGGAGTCGGCTAACTATGGCTACACCTTC.